These T cell receptor beta chains were read from a single sample in a study of breast tumors, draining lymph nodes, adjacent tissues. TCRdb reprocessed the multiplex PCR reads with MiXCR, giving one entry per CDR3 protein. This sample has 83,000 or so distinct CDR3 sequences; roughly a fifth occur once, and the top ten carry about 2.5%. Sequences were obtained from axillary lymph node tissue. The source of these receptors is a female donor with breast cancer. Some clones in this sample may be carry-over from other donors' samples. The CDR3 runs from the conserved cysteine through the conserved F or W. A D gene is named only where the DNA matches it firmly. Where a row states a size, it is once, few, many or the class of an expanded clone; other rows omit it.

d_gene	v_gene	j_gene	abundance	CDR3aa	CDR3nt
-	TRBV29-1	TRBJ1-2	many	CSVGPNPGYGYTF	TGCAGCGTGGGCCCGAACCCCGGCTATGGCTACACCTTC
-	TRBV6-2/TRBV6-3	TRBJ2-1	many	CASRTTRVRDNEQFF	TGTGCCAGCAGGACGACAAGGGTACGAGACAATGAGCAGTTCTTC
-	TRBV20-1	TRBJ2-7	many	CSIQGSAYEQYF	TGCAGTATACAGGGTAGTGCCTACGAGCAGTACTTC
TRBD2	TRBV19	TRBJ2-7	many	CASSRAAGGTYEQYF	TGTGCCAGTAGTCGCGCAGCGGGAGGTACCTACGAGCAGTACTTC
-	TRBV19	TRBJ1-3	medium-sized	CASSMDRFSGNTIYF	TGTGCCAGTAGTATGGACCGATTCTCTGGAAACACCATATATTTT
-	TRBV28	TRBJ2-3	-	CASTGPSTDTQYF	TGTGCCAGCACGGGGCCTAGCACAGATACGCAGTATTTT
TRBD1	TRBV6-2/TRBV6-3	TRBJ2-7	many	CASRRTGGGGEQYF	TGTGCCAGCAGACGGACAGGGGGAGGTGGGGAGCAGTACTTC
-	TRBV27	TRBJ2-1	-	CASSLRQGQSEQFF	TGTGCCAGCAGTTTAAGGCAGGGGCAGAGTGAGCAGTTCTTC
-	TRBV4-3	TRBJ2-3	-	CASSQAGGRTERSRSPDTQYF	TGCGCCAGCAGCCAAGCGGGCGGGCGAACAGAACGTTCTAGGAGCCCAGATACGCAGTATTTT
-	TRBV7-8	TRBJ2-5	many	CASSLGGAQSETQYF	TGTGCCAGCAGCTTAGGAGGGGCCCAATCAGAGACCCAGTACTTC
-	TRBV9	TRBJ1-6	many	CASSVEGTSNSPLHF	TGTGCCAGCAGCGTAGAAGGGACATCAAATTCACCCCTCCACTTT
-	TRBV28	TRBJ1-2	few	CASSSPRTPYGYTF	TGTGCCAGCAGTTCCCCCCGGACTCCTTATGGCTACACCTTC